This passage covers 28 T cell receptor beta chains from one sample sequenced in a study of blood T cell repertoires in COVID-19. Here immunoSEQ multiplex PCR was the method, and the copy in TCRdb shows in-frame clones only, minus some. The data hold 150,000 to 200,000 clones, with approximately 91% observed a single time. The sequencing sample was made of PBMCs or T cells enriched from blood (not recorded which). The origin of the receptors is a woman under 30 who had recovered from COVID-19.

V and J are TRBV21-1 and TRBJ2-7; the table's D call TRBD2 went unverified against the DNA. TRBV21-1 is a pseudogene segment. The CDR3 is 18 amino acids. Here the CDR3 DNA reads TGTGCCAGCAGTGATGTTACTAGCGGGAGTGCCCAATTCTACGAGCAGTACTTC. Encoded protein: CASSDVTSGSAQFYEQYF.

The rearrangement links TRBV19 to TRBJ1-2; D may be TRBD1 (6 bases). Germline lookup yields CDR1 LNHDA and CDR2 SQIVND (reference sequence). Trimming took off 2 bases at V and 3 bases at J, with 13 bases between the two ends. The length of the CDR3 is 15 residues. The CDR3 DNA sequence: TGTGCCAGTAGTATATCTGCAGGGGCGTACTATGGCTACACCTTC. Translation gives CASSISAGAYYGYTF.

The CDR3 DNA reads as TGTGCCACCAGCAGAGGAGGCGGGAGTATATACGAGCAGTACTTC. Amino acids: CATSRGGGSIYEQYF. V gene TRBV15 combines with J gene TRBJ2-7; 7 bases are shared with TRBD2. Germline loops: CDR1 LNHNV, CDR2 YYDKDF (reference sequence). The CDR3 runs to 15 residues. V was clipped by 1 base and J by 4 bases; unmatched bases: 7. The full variable domain, in which reference TRBV15 and TRBJ2-7 provide the parts outside the CDR3, is DAMVIQNPRYQVTQFGKPVTLSCSQTLNHNVMYWYQQKSSQAPKLLFHYYDKDFNNEADTPDNFQSRRPNTSFCFLDIRSPGLGDTAMYLCATSRGGGSIYEQYFGPGTRLTVT.

The J gene is TRBJ2-2, the V gene TRBV30; 8 nucleotides match TRBD1. Trimming took 1 base from V and 5 from J; bases not matched to a gene: 6. The CDR3 loop spans 15 amino acids. In germline, CDR1 is GTSNPN, CDR2 SVGIG (reference sequence). Here the CDR3 reads CAWSDLDRATGELFF. The DNA for the CDR3 is TGTGCCTGGAGTGATTTGGACAGGGCGACCGGGGAGCTGTTTTTT.

This clone was observed a single time. The chain has TRBV10-1 and TRBJ1-6, with D perhaps matching TRBD1 (6 bases). CDR3 length equals 14 residues. From germline, CDR1 is WNHNN and CDR2 SYGVQD (reference sequence). V was clipped by 8 bases and J by 5 bases, with 13 bases between them. Here the CDR3 DNA reads TGCGCCAGCCCCGGGACACGGGATAATTCACCCCTCCACTTT. This translates into CASPGTRDNSPLHF.

This chain uses TRBV3-1 (or the pseudogene TRBV3-2) with TRBJ2-2, with a weak D call TRBD2 (5 bases). The germline V gene has CDR1 LGHDT and CDR2 YNNKEL (reference sequence). This CDR3 comprises 12 residues. V was clipped by 6 bases and J by 5 bases, with 7 bases between them. The CDR3 region has the DNA TGTGCCAGCAGGCGGGTAACCGGGGAGCTGTTTTTT. It is translated as CASRRVTGELFF.

The chain combines TRBV28 with TRBJ2-3; the D gene is possibly TRBD2 (7 bases). The CDR3 is 15 residues long. From germline, CDR1 is MDHEN and CDR2 SYDVKM. V lost 1 base to trimming and J lost 3 bases, with 11 bases between them. CDR3 nucleotide sequence: TGTGCCAGCAGTTTATTGGGGGGGCAGACAGATACGCAGTATTTT. Residues: CASSLLGGQTDTQYF.

The chain carries TRBV9 and TRBJ2-5; 10 nucleotides match TRBD2. CDR1 is SGDLS and CDR2 is YYNGEE in the germline V gene. The length of the CDR3 is 15 residues. V dropped 1 base and J dropped 1; count of bases not matched to a gene: 1. The chain's CDR3 is CASSVLAGAQETQYF. The CDR3, as DNA: TGTGCCAGCAGCGTACTAGCGGGGGCCCAAGAGACCCAGTACTTC.

The rearrangement uses TRBV27 and TRBJ2-7; 7 nucleotides agree with TRBD1. The CDR3 has 14 amino acids. J gave up 2 bases and V 2 bases, and 3 bases lay outside the gene matches. From germline, CDR1 is MNHEY and CDR2 SMNVEV (reference sequence). CDR3 sequence reads: CASSLRQGAYEQYF. CDR3 DNA: TGTGCCAGCAGTTTACGGCAGGGGGCCTACGAGCAGTACTTC.

V gene TRBV19 combines with J gene TRBJ2-2; D gene uncertain. CDR1 is LNHDA and CDR2 is SQIVND in the germline V gene (reference sequence). The V end was cut by 4 bases, the J end by 6 bases, with 6 bases between. CDR3 length: 12 residues. As DNA, the CDR3 is TGTGCCAGTAGTACCCCTCCCGGGGAGCTGTTTTTT. It is translated as CASSTPPGELFF.

The rearrangement uses TRBV28 and TRBJ2-3; tentatively, D is TRBD2 (6 bases). The V gene lost 4 bases and the J gene lost 8 bases, with 10 bases spanning the gap. The CDR3 covers 12 residues. Germline CDR1 MDHEN, CDR2 SYDVKM. The CDR3 DNA sequence: TGTGCCAGCAGTTCAGTACTAGCTACGCAGTATTTT. Protein product: CASSSVLATQYF.

The chain couples TRBV4-3 to TRBJ2-5, with 10 positions matching TRBD2. There are 16 residues in the CDR3. Per germline, CDR1 LGHNA and CDR2 YSLEER. Trimming removed 1 base from V and 5 bases from J; junction bases left unmatched: 7. The CDR3 DNA reads as TGCGCCAGCAGCCAAGCCGGGACTAGCGTAGGGGAGACCCAGTACTTC. Amino acid sequence: CASSQAGTSVGETQYF.

The chain employs TRBV5-6 and TRBJ1-2, with 11 bases fitting TRBD1. The trim removed 0 bases at V and 7 bases at J, leaving 5 bases unmatched. CDR3 length equals 15 residues. Germline assignment: CDR1 SGHDT and CDR2 YYEEEE. The CDR3 protein is CASSLEDRGRGGYTF. CDR3 coding DNA: TGTGCCAGCAGCTTGGAGGACAGGGGGCGCGGTGGCTACACCTTC.

The chain has TRBV7-3 and TRBJ2-3, with D perhaps matching TRBD2 (6 bases). This CDR3 region has 22 residues. From germline, CDR1 is SGHTA and CDR2 FQGTGA. The V end was cut by 1 base, the J end by 2 bases, with 31 bases between. In DNA, the CDR3 is TGTGCCAGCAGCTTAAGGGAGGCGAGGTTCTATGGGCTAGAGGGCAACACAGATACGCAGTATTTT. Translated, it gives CASSLREARFYGLEGNTDTQYF. Together with reference TRBV7-3 and TRBJ2-3, the CDR3 gives the full variable domain: GAGVSQTPSNKVTEKGKYVELRCDPISGHTALYWYRQSLGQGPEFLIYFQGTGAADDSGLPNDRFFAVRPEGSVSTLKIQRTERGDSAVYLCASSLREARFYGLEGNTDTQYFGPGTRLTVL.

This clone occurred once. The chain links TRBV9 to TRBJ1-6; D might be TRBD1 (5 bases). There are 16 residues in the CDR3. V dropped 3 bases and J dropped 8 bases, with 18 bases sitting between them. The germline gives CDR1 SGDLS, CDR2 YYNGEE. The CDR3 region is CASSEDDGRGDSPLHF. For the CDR3, the DNA is TGTGCCAGCAGCGAGGACGATGGTCGGGGGGATTCACCCCTCCACTTT.

The chain combines TRBV29-1 with TRBJ2-7, with D maybe TRBD1 (5 bases). The CDR3 is 12 amino acids. CDR1 SQVTM and CDR2 ANQGSEA come from the germline V gene. Trimming pared 5 bases from V and 5 bases from J, leaving 13 bases between. In DNA, the CDR3 is TGCAGCGTTATGCAGGGCACCCACGAGCAGTACTTC. Its translation is CSVMQGTHEQYF.

This chain uses TRBV9 with TRBJ2-7; no clear D gene. In germline, CDR1 is SGDLS, CDR2 YYNGEE. The CDR3 runs to 13 residues. The V end was cut by 4 bases, the J end by 0 bases, with 8 bases between. The CDR3 reads CASSLTPSYEQYF. As DNA, the CDR3 is TGTGCCAGCAGCCTTACACCCTCCTACGAGCAGTACTTC.

This chain uses TRBV6-5 with TRBJ2-2; the match to TRBD2 covers 8 bases. CDR3 size: 15 residues. V shed 0 bases, J shed 4 bases, and the junction held 1 base outside the gene matches. Germline V gene data show CDR1 as MNHEY and CDR2 as SVGAGI. The CDR3 nucleotides read TGTGCCAGCAGTTACTCCGGGAGGGCCACCGGGGAGCTGTTTTTT. Its translation is CASSYSGRATGELFF.

The V call is TRBV11-2, the J call TRBJ2-2; the D gene is possibly TRBD2 (5 bases). Trimming cost V 7 bases and J 6 bases, with 12 bases left between them. The germline V gene has CDR1 SGHAT and CDR2 FQNNGV. The CDR3 totals 13 residues. CDR3 sequence reads: CASTPRAAGELFF. The CDR3 DNA follows: TGTGCCAGCACCCCGAGGGCCGCCGGGGAGCTGTTTTTT.

The chain has TRBV4-1 and TRBJ1-1, with D unresolved. Trimming left V 0 bases short and J 2 bases short, with 7 bases between. The germline V gene has CDR1 MGHRA and CDR2 YSYEKL. The CDR3 totals 14 residues. CDR3 region: CASSQDSPNTEAFF. As DNA, the CDR3 is TGCGCCAGCAGCCAAGATAGCCCCAACACTGAAGCTTTCTTT.

The V and J genes are TRBV28 and TRBJ2-2; 9 nucleotides align to TRBD2. CDR3 size: 21 residues. The V gene's germline CDR1 is MDHEN and CDR2 SYDVKM. V shed 7 bases and J 2 bases; nucleotides not matched to a gene: 23. DNA for the CDR3: TGTGCCAGCAATGGTCTCCTTAGGTGGACGTTAGCGGGAGCCAACACCGGGGAGCTGTTTTTT. Its protein is CASNGLLRWTLAGANTGELFF.

The chain employs TRBV9 and TRBJ2-5, with D unresolved. This CDR3 spans 9 amino acids. Deletions cut 7 bases from V and 5 bases from J, with 3 bases between. CDR1 SGDLS and CDR2 YYNGEE come from the germline V gene. The CDR3 region is CASGETQYF. The DNA for the CDR3 is TGTGCCAGCGGCGAGACCCAGTACTTC.

This chain connects TRBV18 to TRBJ2-2; a possible D gene is TRBD2 (5 bases). CDR1 is KGHSH and CDR2 is LQKENI in the germline V gene. The CDR3 sequence is 14 residues long. V was cut by 1 base and J by 6 bases, with 9 bases left in between. The DNA for the CDR3 is TGTGCCAGCTCACCACAGGGAGTGCCCGGGGAGCTGTTTTTT. Translation gives CASSPQGVPGELFF.

This clone was observed once. The chain joins TRBV28 to TRBJ1-2, with TRBD1 identical over 9 bases. J lost 7 bases, V lost 1 base, and 13 bases had no gene match. Per the germline V gene, CDR1 is MDHEN and CDR2 is SYDVKM. The CDR3 totals 17 residues. CDR3 loop: CASSLSSTGGVITGYTF. The CDR3 DNA reads as TGTGCCAGCAGTTTATCTAGCACAGGGGGCGTAATAACTGGCTACACCTTC.

The chain combines TRBV6-5 with TRBJ1-6; a possible D gene is TRBD1 (5 bases). The V end was cut by 7 bases, the J end by 4 bases, with 14 bases between. Germline lookup yields CDR1 MNHEY and CDR2 SVGAGI. The CDR3 extends over 15 amino acids. CDR3 sequence: CASTRAGRYNSPLHF. The DNA for the CDR3 is TGTGCCAGCACCCGCGCAGGGCGGTATAATTCACCCCTCCACTTT.

This sequence joins TRBV5-4 and TRBJ1-2; TRBD1 might be the D (5 bases). Trimming shortened V by 0 bases and J by 4 bases, and 16 bases separated the two germline ends. From germline, CDR1 is SGHNT and CDR2 YYREEE (reference sequence). The CDR3 loop spans 16 amino acids. Written as DNA, the CDR3 is TGTGCCAGCAGCTTGGGGGCCCGGGGGGTTAGCTATGGCTACACCTTC. This gives the protein CASSLGARGVSYGYTF.

The chain has TRBV18 and TRBJ2-3; the D is unclear. V was shortened by 2 bases and J by 4 bases, with 7 bases between the two germline ends. The germline CDR1 and CDR2 sequences are KGHSH and LQKENI. There are 13 residues in the CDR3. CDR3 in DNA: TGTGCCAGCTCACCAAGTAGTCCAGATACGCAGTATTTT. Its translation: CASSPSSPDTQYF. The whole variable domain, filled in from reference TRBV18 and TRBJ2-3, reads NAGVMQNPRHLVRRRGQEARLRCSPMKGHSHVYWYRQLPEEGLKFMVYLQKENIIDESGMPKERFSAEFPKEGPSILRIQQVVRGDSAAYFCASSPSSPDTQYFGPGTRLTVL.

This chain uses TRBV12-3 or TRBV12-4 with TRBJ1-5, with D maybe TRBD1 (5 bases). V lost 8 bases to trimming and J lost 2 bases, with 10 bases between them. The CDR3 covers 13 residues. CDR3 in DNA: TGTGCCAGCTGCGCACAGGGCAATCAGCCCCAGCATTTT. The encoded protein is CASCAQGNQPQHF.